At least ten counts were recorded for the clone carrying this TCR beta chain. The antigen is unknown. Alpha and beta constant-region primers primed reverse transcription of around 500 ng RNA. Separate chain-specific third strand synthesis with multiplexing indices produced the alpha and beta libraries. All rearrangements within a chain used one primer pair; cDNA molecules carried barcodes. Ligation attached cDNA to a 5' RACE adapter that carried a random hexamer and SP2 site. TCRdb passed the 5' RACE reads through MiXCR, listing each CDR3 protein once. The profile shows about 9,600 distinct CDR3 sequences, less than 9.5% of them singletons. The repertoire came from unfractionated whole blood and reflected all unsorted peripheral T cells. The RNA source was an approximately 2.5 ml peripheral blood draw. This sample is part of a study of HIV-infected patients and healthy controls. Findings of the study overall: The diversity differences were not explained by slight age and sex differences between study cohorts.

The CDR3 loop spans 17 amino acids. V shed 5 bases and J 2 bases; nucleotides not matched to a gene: 10. This material consisted of blood, taken before antiretroviral therapy. J is TRBJ2-3 and V is TRBV12-3 or TRBV12-4, with 10 bases matching TRBD1. This receptor was identified in an adult with HIV infection. The CDR3 loop reads CASSHARQGAVTDTQYF. Written as DNA, the CDR3 is TGTGCCAGCAGTCACGCTCGACAGGGGGCAGTCACAGATACGCAGTATTTT.